The 25 T cell receptor beta chains in this list originate from one sample, sequenced in a study of blood T cells in healthy people across ages. Together with a sample-barcoded 5' primer, a J-beta primer mix was included in a second PCR lasting about 6 to 11 cycles. TCRdb processed the 5' RACE reads anew with MiXCR; each CDR3 protein has one entry. The sample holds 1.8 million or so distinct CDR3 sequences; approximately 40% are singletons and the top ten take 23%. Sequenced input: blood. These receptors all come from a human donor in good health.

V gene TRBV15 combines with J gene TRBJ2-1; 11 nucleotides match TRBD2. Germline V lookup: CDR1 LNHNV, CDR2 YYDKDF (reference sequence). CDR3 length: 14 residues. The ends lost 4 bases at V and 12 bases at J; junction bases unmatched: 8. This chain's CDR3 is CATSKPNLAGGQFF. The DNA of the CDR3 is TGTGCCACCAGCAAGCCCAATCTAGCGGGGGGGCAGTTCTTC.

The rearrangement uses TRBV10-3 and TRBJ2-4, with D possibly TRBD1 on 5 matching bases. The J call may be incorrect, as the DNA end agrees better with TRBJ2-5. CDR1 ENHRY and CDR2 SYGVKD come from the germline V gene. The CDR3 runs 14 residues. The CDR3 nucleotides read TGTGCCATCAGTGAAAGGGGCAGTGGGGAGACCCAGTACTTC. Its translation is CAISERGSGETQYF.

About this clonotype: A read error may explain this, as a much larger clone is one base away. V is TRBV28 and J is TRBJ2-5; D unclear. The J call may be wrong; the DNA end is better matched by TRBJ2-7. CDR3 length: 12 amino acids. The germline V gene has CDR1 MDHEN and CDR2 SYDVKM. CDR3 in amino acids: CAGSGPGYEQYF. Written as DNA, the CDR3 is TGTGCCGGCTCAGGTCCGGGCTACGAGCAGTACTTC.

V and J are TRBV20-1 and TRBJ2-3, with 9 bases that match TRBD2. The CDR3 extends over 14 amino acids. Unmatched junction bases numbered 6, after V lost 2 bases and J lost 6 bases. Per the germline V gene, CDR1 is DFQATT and CDR2 is SNEGSKA (reference sequence). DNA for the CDR3: TGCAGTGCTAGAAGGGCTAGCGGGGAGGATACGCAGTATTTT. It specifies CSARRASGEDTQYF.

The rearrangement links TRBV20-1 to TRBJ1-2; 9 bases line up with TRBD1. J was trimmed by 5 bases and V by 5 bases; bases with no gene match: 15. The CDR3 is 16 residues long. Germline lookup yields CDR1 DFQATT and CDR2 SNEGSKA (reference sequence). CDR3 in DNA: TGCAGTGCTCCCCGGGACAGGGTATCGTTGTTGTATGGCTACACCTTC. Amino acids: CSAPRDRVSLLYGYTF.

There are a few counts of this clonotype. The J gene is TRBJ1-6, the V gene TRBV6-5; D might be TRBD1 (5 bases). Germline V gene lookup returns CDR1 MNHEY and CDR2 SVGAGI. Between the trimmed V and J ends, which lost 2 bases and 8 bases, there was a span of 10 bases. The CDR3 is 14 residues long. The CDR3 DNA reads as TGTGCCAGCAGTTACAGGGGAAACGATTCACCCCTCCACTTT. Protein sequence: CASSYRGNDSPLHF.

The genes are TRBV4-3 and TRBJ2-7; D is tentatively TRBD1 or TRBD2 (6 bases each). The ends were cut back, 0 bases at V and 6 bases at J, with 18 bases in the middle. The CDR3 totals 16 residues. CDR1 is LGHNA and CDR2 is YSLEER in the germline V gene. The CDR3 protein is CASSQDRGQGMSEQYF. The CDR3, as DNA: TGCGCCAGCAGCCAAGATCGGGGGCAGGGGATGAGCGAGCAGTACTTC.

The gene calls are TRBV20-1 and TRBJ1-6; 10 bases map to TRBD1. V dropped 0 bases and J dropped 10; count of bases not matched to a gene: 9. The CDR3 length is 16 residues. Germline V gives CDR1 DFQATT, CDR2 SNEGSKA (reference sequence). The CDR3 DNA follows: TGCAGTGCTAGAGATCGTTCGGGACAGGGGTGGTCACCCCTCCACTTT. Its protein is CSARDRSGQGWSPLHF.

V and J are TRBV5-1 and TRBJ2-3, with 10 bases aligning to TRBD1. The CDR3 spans 17 residues. Germline CDR1 and CDR2: SGHRS and YFSETQ. J lost 4 bases, V lost 4 bases, and 12 bases had no gene match. The CDR3 sequence: CASSPGTGEGTADTQYF. The CDR3 DNA reads TGCGCCAGCAGCCCGGGGACAGGGGAAGGAACTGCAGATACGCAGTATTTT. The whole variable domain, remainder taken from reference TRBV5-1 and TRBJ2-3, is KAGVTQTPRYLIKTRGQQVTLSCSPISGHRSVSWYQQTPGQGLQFLFEYFSETQRNKGNFPGRFSGRQFSNSRSEMNVSTLELGDSALYLCASSPGTGEGTADTQYFGPGTRLTVL.

This clonotype turned up a few times. The V and J genes are TRBV5-5 and TRBJ1-1; D remains unclear. The length of the CDR3 is 16 residues. CDR1 and CDR2 from the germline V gene are SGHKS and YYEKEE (reference sequence). V lost 0 bases and J 7 bases, leaving 19 bases between the germline ends. The CDR3 nucleotides are TGTGCCAGCAGCTTGGCCGGCGGCGGCGCGCCGCTTGAAGCTTTCTTT. It codes for CASSLAGGGAPLEAFF. Filled out from reference TRBV5-5 and TRBJ1-1, the complete variable domain reads DAGVTQSPTHLIKTRGQQVTLRCSPISGHKSVSWYQQVLGQGPQFIFQYYEKEERGRGNFPDRFSARQFPNYSSELNVNALLLGDSALYLCASSLAGGGAPLEAFFGQGTRLTVV.

This clonotype turned up a few times. This sequence joins TRBV20-1 and TRBJ2-5, with 12 nucleotides matching TRBD2. The V and J ends lost 2 bases and 3 bases, in that order; junction bases with no gene match: 19. Germline CDR1 is DFQATT and CDR2 is SNEGSKA (reference sequence). The length of the CDR3 is 20 residues. The CDR3 coding sequence is TGCAGTGCTAGATACAGGACTAGCGGGGACAGTCCCCACAATGAAGAGACCCAGTACTTC. Translated: CSARYRTSGDSPHNEETQYF.

The V call is TRBV7-9, the J call TRBJ1-4; the D gene is possibly TRBD1 (5 bases). The CDR3 extends over 13 amino acids. V lost 2 bases, J lost 6 bases, and 7 bases lay in between. Germline CDR1 reads SEHNR; CDR2 reads FQNEAQ (reference sequence). For the CDR3, the DNA is TGTGCCAGCAGCTTATCCAGGGATGAAAAACTGTTTTTT. It codes for CASSLSRDEKLFF. The full variable domain, its missing parts supplied by reference TRBV7-9 and TRBJ1-4, is DTGVSQNPRHKITKRGQNVTFRCDPISEHNRLYWYRQTLGQGPEFLTYFQNEAQLEKSRLLSDRFSAERPKGSFSTLEIQRTEQGDSAMYLCASSLSRDEKLFFGSGTQLSVL.

V usage is TRBV7-6 and J usage is TRBJ1-1; unclear D gene. Germline V gene data show CDR1 as SGHVS and CDR2 as FNYEAQ. V was trimmed by 1 base and J by 0 bases, leaving 6 bases between them. The CDR3 totals 14 residues. The CDR3 loop is CASSLELVNTEAFF. In nucleotides, the CDR3 is TGTGCCAGCAGCTTAGAATTGGTGAACACTGAAGCTTTCTTT.

This clonotype was detected ten times or more. V is TRBV7-3 and J is TRBJ1-1; 9 bases are a match to TRBD1. Germline V gene sequence: CDR1 SGHTA, CDR2 FQGTGA. J lost 5 bases, V lost 3 bases, and 1 base had no gene match. There are 13 residues in the CDR3. The CDR3 protein is CASSFDRGTEAFF. Here the CDR3 DNA reads TGTGCCAGCAGCTTTGACAGGGGGACTGAAGCTTTCTTT.

The chain is built from TRBV20-1 and TRBJ2-1; D may be TRBD2 (5 bases). Germline assignment: CDR1 DFQATT and CDR2 SNEGSKA (reference sequence). V lost 6 bases to trimming and J lost 0 bases, with 18 bases between them. This CDR3 comprises 16 residues. The CDR3 is CSADDYSKSSYNEQFF. In DNA, the CDR3 is TGCAGTGCCGACGACTATTCCAAAAGCTCCTACAATGAGCAGTTCTTC.

The chain couples TRBV2 to TRBJ2-7, with no clear D. Trimming left V 1 base short and J 0 bases short, with 7 bases between. Looked up from germline, CDR1 is SNHLY and CDR2 is FYNNEI. This CDR3 has 14 amino acids. The CDR3 loop is CASSEGAVSYEQYF. The CDR3 DNA reads TGTGCCAGCAGTGAAGGGGCAGTCTCCTACGAGCAGTACTTC. The whole variable domain, remainder taken from reference TRBV2 and TRBJ2-7, is EPEVTQTPSHQVTQMGQEVILRCVPISNHLYFYWYRQILGQKVEFLVSFYNNEISEKSEIFDDQFSVERPDGSNFTLKIRSTKLEDSAMYFCASSEGAVSYEQYFGPGTRLTVT.

CDR3 sequence reads: CASSEVWDRVIEQYF. CDR3 sequence (DNA): TGTGCCAGCAGTGAAGTTTGGGACAGGGTTATCGAGCAGTACTTC. The chain joins TRBV2 to TRBJ2-7, with 9 bases matching TRBD1. Trimming at V came to 1 base and at J to 6 bases, leaving 7 bases not matched to a gene. The CDR3 is 15 amino acids. Germline values: CDR1 SNHLY, CDR2 FYNNEI.

This clonotype was observed a handful of times. This rearrangement joins TRBV27 to TRBJ2-7, with a weak D call TRBD1 (5 bases). Trimming cost V 8 bases and J 0 bases, with 17 bases left between them. CDR1 MNHEY and CDR2 SMNVEV come from the germline V gene (reference sequence). The CDR3 is 15 amino acids. In DNA form, the CDR3 reads TGTGCCAGCCGCGCGAGACAGTCAAACTCCTACGAGCAGTACTTC. This encodes CASRARQSNSYEQYF.

The chain is built from TRBV4-3 and TRBJ1-2, with a possible D match to TRBD1 (6 bases). V dropped 0 bases and J dropped 7 bases, with 12 bases sitting between them. Germline CDR1 reads LGHNA; CDR2 reads YSLEER. The CDR3 consists of 14 residues. The CDR3 is CASSQDLRGTGYTF. CDR3 DNA sequence: TGCGCCAGCAGCCAAGATTTGAGGGGGACTGGCTACACCTTC.

The gene calls are TRBV7-8 and TRBJ2-5; possibly TRBD1 or TRBD2 for D (6 bases each). Between the trimmed V and J ends, which lost 5 bases and 4 bases, there was a span of 17 bases. Per germline, CDR1 SGHVS and CDR2 FQNEAQ. This CDR3 has 15 amino acids. The CDR3 is CASSRYRAEGETQYF. CDR3 in DNA: TGTGCCAGCAGCCGATACAGGGCGGAGGGAGAGACCCAGTACTTC.

V usage is TRBV3-1 and J usage is TRBJ2-1, with D unclear. This CDR3 comprises 14 residues. V was cut by 3 bases and J by 1 base, with 7 bases left in between. Germline V CDR1 and CDR2: LGHDT, YNNKEL (reference sequence). The DNA of the CDR3 is TGTGCCAGCAGCCATCCTAGATCCTACAATGAGCAGTTCTTC. It specifies CASSHPRSYNEQFF.

The chain employs TRBV7-2 and TRBJ2-2; D possibly corresponds to TRBD2 (5 bases). Germline assignment: CDR1 SGHTA and CDR2 FQGNSA. The CDR3 is 14 residues long. V lost 0 bases to trimming and J lost 6 bases, with 8 bases between them. The CDR3 here is CASSLASGAGELFF. The DNA of the CDR3 is TGTGCCAGCAGCTTAGCATCCGGGGCCGGGGAGCTGTTTTTT.

V gene TRBV13 combines with J gene TRBJ1-6; 7 nucleotides match TRBD1. Germline V gene data show CDR1 as PRHDT and CDR2 as FYEKMQ (reference sequence). The CDR3 is 16 amino acids. Trimming at V came to 5 bases and at J to 8 bases, leaving 12 bases not matched to a gene. DNA for the CDR3: TGTGCCAGCAGCCATCGGGACAGCCAGTGGGATTCACCCCTCCACTTT. It encodes CASSHRDSQWDSPLHF.

The table lists this clonotype with a count of one. The genes are TRBV12-3 or TRBV12-4 and TRBJ1-4; possibly TRBD1 for D (6 bases). The CDR3 has 15 amino acids. V was trimmed by 8 bases and J by 8 bases, leaving 21 bases between them. The CDR3 protein is CASAVAGPRGEKLFF. Written as DNA, the CDR3 is TGTGCCAGCGCCGTGGCAGGCCCCAGGGGAGAAAAACTGTTTTTT.

This clonotype was observed a few times. This rearrangement joins TRBV12-3 or TRBV12-4 to TRBJ1-1, with 7 bases lining up with TRBD1. The trim removed 7 bases at V and 0 bases at J, leaving 5 bases unmatched. The CDR3 sequence is 14 residues long. The CDR3 DNA reads TGTGCCAGCATCGCGACAGGGCTGAACACTGAAGCTTTCTTT. Protein sequence: CASIATGLNTEAFF.